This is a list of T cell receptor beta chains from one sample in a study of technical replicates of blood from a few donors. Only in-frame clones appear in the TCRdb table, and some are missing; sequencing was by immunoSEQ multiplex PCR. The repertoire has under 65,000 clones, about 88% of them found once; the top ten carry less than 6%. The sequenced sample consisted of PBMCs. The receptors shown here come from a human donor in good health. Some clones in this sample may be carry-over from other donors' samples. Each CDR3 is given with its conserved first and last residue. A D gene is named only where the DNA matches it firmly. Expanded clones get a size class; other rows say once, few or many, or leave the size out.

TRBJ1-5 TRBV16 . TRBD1 TGTGCCAGCAGCTCAGGGGACAGGGCTCAGCCCCAGCATTTT CASSSGDRAQPQHF
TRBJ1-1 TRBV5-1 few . TGCGCCAGCAGCTTGGGGCGGGGTAGAATGAACACTGAAGCTTTCTTT CASSLGRGRMNTEAFF
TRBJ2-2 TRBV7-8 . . TGTGCCAGCAGCTCTGTGACGGGGTTGGGCACCGGGGAGCTGTTTTTT CASSSVTGLGTGELFF
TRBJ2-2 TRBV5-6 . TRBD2 TGTGCCAGCAGCAAGGGAGGGGTCACCGGGGAGCTGTTTTTT CASSKGGVTGELFF
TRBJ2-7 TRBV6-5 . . TGTGCCAGCAGTAGGGGTCGGTTCGCTGACGAGCAGTACTTC CASSRGRFADEQYF
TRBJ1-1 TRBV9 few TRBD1 TGTGCCAGCAGCATCCTAACGGGACAGGGAACCACTGAAGCTTTCTTT CASSILTGQGTTEAFF
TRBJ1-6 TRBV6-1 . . TGTGCCAGCAGTGAAGGTCGTGGGGGCAATTCACCCCTCCACTTT CASSEGRGGNSPLHF
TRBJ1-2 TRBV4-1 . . TGCGCCAGCAGCCAAGAAGTGGGAGGCTATGGCTACACCTTC CASSQEVGGYGYTF
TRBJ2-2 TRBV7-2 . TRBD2 TGTGCCAGCAGCTTAGGACTAGCCGCGAACACCGGGGAGCTGTTTTTT CASSLGLAANTGELFF
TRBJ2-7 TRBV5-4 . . TGTGCCAGCAGCTTGGCCAGCCAGGCACGCTACGAGCAGTACTTC CASSLASQARYEQYF
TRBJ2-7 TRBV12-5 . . TGTGCTAGTGGTCCCCCTGAGGGCGAGCAGTACTTC CASGPPEGEQYF
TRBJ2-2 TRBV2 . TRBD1 TGTGCCAGCACGGGACAGGGGGCGCCCGGGGAGCTGTTTTTT CASTGQGAPGELFF
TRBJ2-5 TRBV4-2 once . TGTGCCAGCAGCCAAAGAACAGAAGTCGAGACCCAGTACTTC CASSQRTEVETQYF
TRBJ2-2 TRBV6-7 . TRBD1 TGTGCCAGCAGACCGGGACAGATGGGAGACGCGAGCACCGGGGAGCTGTTTTTT CASRPGQMGDASTGELFF
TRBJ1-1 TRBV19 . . TGTGCCAGGAGGAAAGAGGGCACTGAAGCTTTCTTT CARRKEGTEAFF
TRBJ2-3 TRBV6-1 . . TGTGCCAGCAGTGTCCGGGGGCAGGGGGACACAGATACGCAGTATTTT CASSVRGQGDTDTQYF
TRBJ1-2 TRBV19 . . TGTGCCAGTAGCCCGGTTTCGATGGGCTACACCTTC CASSPVSMGYTF
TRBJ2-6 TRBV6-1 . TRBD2 TGTGCCAGCAGTGAAGGGGAGGGGTTCTCTGGGGCCAACGTCCTGACTTTC CASSEGEGFSGANVLTF
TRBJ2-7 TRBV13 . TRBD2 TGTGCCAGCAGCACCAAGCTAGCGGGCGTTGACGAGCAGTACTTC CASSTKLAGVDEQYF
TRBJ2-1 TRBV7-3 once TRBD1 TGTGCCAGCAGCTTCGGACAGGGACCTTACAATGAGCAGTTCTTC CASSFGQGPYNEQFF
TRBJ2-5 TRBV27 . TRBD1 TGTGCCAGCAGGCCGGGACAGGGGGAAGAGACCCAGTACTTC CASRPGQGEETQYF
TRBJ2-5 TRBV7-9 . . TGTGCCAGCACCCTCAGAGAGACCCAGTACTTC CASTLRETQYF
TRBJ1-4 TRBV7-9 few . TGTGCCAGCAGCTCGAGTGACAGTAATAATGAAAAACTGTTTTTT CASSSSDSNNEKLFF
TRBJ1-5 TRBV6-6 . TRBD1 TGTGCCAGCTTAAAATCCGGGACAGGGAGTGTGCAGCCCCAGCATTTT CASLKSGTGSVQPQHF
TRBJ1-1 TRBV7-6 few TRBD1 TGTGCCAGCAGCTCTGGACAGGGTATTACTGAAGCTTTCTTT CASSSGQGITEAFF